These T cell receptor beta chains were read from a single sample in a study of shared clonotypes between healthy human individuals. Measured with immunoSEQ multiplex PCR; TCRdb has only the in-frame clones, and not every one. Of about 520,000 clones listed, about 96% are singletons. The specimen was naive CD4+ T cells sorted from blood. Receptors originate from a woman in her 30s in good health. Both conserved end residues are part of each CDR3. D genes are given only for firm matches. Some rows have no size entry. The others give once, few or many, or a class for an expanded clone.

D: TRBD2
J: TRBJ2-1
size: .
V: TRBV11-3
DNA: TGTGCCAGCAGCCCGACGTGGGGAGGGCCGGTGAATGAGCAGTTCTTC
CDR3: CASSPTWGGPVNEQFF

D: TRBD2
J: TRBJ2-3
size: .
V: TRBV5-4
DNA: TGTGCCAGCACTCCCGGTGGGGCGGGAGGAACAGATACGCAGTATTTT
CDR3: CASTPGGAGGTDTQYF

D: .
J: TRBJ2-3
size: .
V: TRBV7-3
DNA: TGTGCCAGCAGCTTACATCGGGGCACAGATACGCAGTATTTT
CDR3: CASSLHRGTDTQYF

D: .
J: TRBJ2-7
size: once
V: TRBV7-6
DNA: TGTGCCAGCAGCTTAGCGAGAGGATCGGGACGTGACGAGCAGTACTTC
CDR3: CASSLARGSGRDEQYF

D: .
J: TRBJ2-2
size: .
V: TRBV5-1
DNA: TGCGCCAGCAGCCCGACAGACACCGGGGAGCTGTTTTTT
CDR3: CASSPTDTGELFF

D: .
J: TRBJ1-5
size: .
V: TRBV29-1
DNA: TGCAGCGTTGGGGGGCCGAATCAGCCCCAGCATTTT
CDR3: CSVGGPNQPQHF

D: TRBD2
J: TRBJ2-3
size: .
V: TRBV6-1
DNA: TGTGCCAGCAGTGGATTACCGGGACTAGCGGCAGATACGCAGTATTTT
CDR3: CASSGLPGLAADTQYF

D: TRBD2
J: TRBJ2-1
size: .
V: TRBV7-3
DNA: TGTGCCAGCAGTTTGGGACTAGCGGGAGGGGACGAGCAGTTCTTC
CDR3: CASSLGLAGGDEQFF

D: .
J: TRBJ2-1
size: .
V: TRBV19
DNA: TGTGCCAGTGCTAAAGGTCCGGTCAACAATGAGCAGTTCTTC
CDR3: CASAKGPVNNEQFF

D: .
J: TRBJ2-3
size: .
V: TRBV7-9
DNA: TGTGCCAGCAGCGACACACGCGATACGCAGTATTTT
CDR3: CASSDTRDTQYF

D: .
J: TRBJ1-1
size: .
V: TRBV2
DNA: TGTGCCAGCACCGAGGTAGGGGTAGGGACTGAAGCTTTCTTT
CDR3: CASTEVGVGTEAFF

D: TRBD1
J: TRBJ2-5
size: .
V: TRBV13
DNA: TGTGCCAGCAGCTCGGGACAGGGCAACCGGGGAGAGACCCAGTACTTC
CDR3: CASSSGQGNRGETQYF

D: .
J: TRBJ2-1
size: .
V: TRBV10-3
DNA: TGTGCCATCAGTGAGCACCTTAGCGGAGACTACAATGAGCAGTTCTTC
CDR3: CAISEHLSGDYNEQFF

D: .
J: TRBJ2-7
size: .
V: TRBV18
DNA: TGTGCCAGCTCACCATTTCCCCCTAGCGCACCCTACGAGCAGTACTTC
CDR3: CASSPFPPSAPYEQYF

D: .
J: TRBJ1-1
size: .
V: TRBV28
DNA: TGTGCCAGCAGCCGGGAACTAAACACTGAAGCTTTCTTT
CDR3: CASSRELNTEAFF

D: .
J: TRBJ1-1
size: .
V: TRBV18
DNA: TGTGCCAGCTCACCAAACTCAGCCTACTTCGACACTGAAGCTTTCTTT
CDR3: CASSPNSAYFDTEAFF

D: .
J: TRBJ2-2
size: .
V: TRBV5-1
DNA: TGCGCCAGCAGTCTGAACACCGGGGAGCTGTTTTTT
CDR3: CASSLNTGELFF

D: TRBD2
J: TRBJ2-7
size: .
V: TRBV28
DNA: TGTGCCAGCAGATCCGGACTAGCGGGAGGGAGTATATACGAGCAGTACTTC
CDR3: CASRSGLAGGSIYEQYF

D: .
J: TRBJ2-1
size: .
V: TRBV7-2
DNA: TGTGCCAGCACAGGGGCCGTACTCTTCAATGAGCAGTTCTTC
CDR3: CASTGAVLFNEQFF

D: TRBD2
J: TRBJ2-7
size: .
V: TRBV18
DNA: TGTGCCAGCTCACCCCAACTAGCGCCTCAGGGCGAGCAGTACTTC
CDR3: CASSPQLAPQGEQYF

D: .
J: TRBJ1-1
size: .
V: TRBV11-2
DNA: TGTGCCAGCAGCTTAAGCCGACAGGTCTCGAACACTGAAGCTTTCTTT
CDR3: CASSLSRQVSNTEAFF

D: .
J: TRBJ1-1
size: .
V: TRBV29-1
DNA: TGCAGTCTCTCCGGGGGGGGTCGCACTGAAGCTTTCTTT
CDR3: CSLSGGGRTEAFF

D: .
J: TRBJ2-7
size: .
V: TRBV15
DNA: TGTGCCACCAGCAGGAGGGAAACCGCCTACGAGCAGTACTTC
CDR3: CATSRRETAYEQYF

D: .
J: TRBJ1-5
size: .
V: TRBV15
DNA: TGTGCCACCAGCATCGGGCAGCTCTCACAGCCCCAGCATTTT
CDR3: CATSIGQLSQPQHF

D: TRBD1
J: TRBJ2-7
size: .
V: TRBV4-1
DNA: TGCGCCAGCAGCGCGCGGACAGGGACCTTGTACGAGCAGTACTTC
CDR3: CASSARTGTLYEQYF

D: .
J: TRBJ1-5
size: .
V: TRBV28
DNA: TGTGCCAGCAGTTCTCCCTCGGGAGATGGCAATCAGCCCCAGCATTTT
CDR3: CASSSPSGDGNQPQHF

D: .
J: TRBJ2-2
size: .
V: TRBV5-1
DNA: TGCGCCAGCAGCTCCATCCCGACCGGGGAGCTGTTTTTT
CDR3: CASSSIPTGELFF

D: TRBD1
J: TRBJ1-1
size: .
V: TRBV28
DNA: TGTGCCAGCAGTTTACCGGACAGGGGGGTCACTGAAGCTTTCTTT
CDR3: CASSLPDRGVTEAFF

D: TRBD2
J: TRBJ2-7
size: few
V: TRBV5-1
DNA: TGCGCCAGCAGCTTGGCCGGCGGGAGCTCCTACGAGCAGTACTTC
CDR3: CASSLAGGSSYEQYF

D: .
J: TRBJ2-5
size: .
V: TRBV5-6
DNA: TGTGCCAGCAGCTTGTTAGCGGACCAAGAGACCCAGTACTTC
CDR3: CASSLLADQETQYF